A single sample gave rise to the 29 T cell receptor beta chains below, sequenced in a study of cytomegalovirus exposure and HLA in healthy donors (dated by TCRdb to the late 2010s). The library was generated by the immunoSEQ multiplex PCR assay. A mixture of 60 forward primers for TCR Vbeta segments and 13 reverse primers for TCR Jbeta segments was used in the multiplex PCR. TCRdb provides this immuneACCESS table in a form limited to in-frame rearrangements. Some clones are lacking; in checked studies, under half of them reflect an unresolved V gene, and why the rest are absent is not known. This sample lists about 180,000 clones; 84% were detected once. The ten biggest clones cover around 4.9% of the sample. The sequencing input was PBMCs. The receptor source for this set is a young man in good health and CMV-seronegative.

The gene calls are TRBV27 and TRBJ2-1; 10 nucleotides agree with TRBD2. The V gene's germline CDR1 is MNHEY and CDR2 SMNVEV (reference sequence). V was clipped by 8 bases and J by 7 bases; unmatched bases: 11. This CDR3 comprises 15 residues. CDR3 amino acids: CASSLGAGGPNEQFF. The CDR3 DNA is TGTGCCAGCTCCCTGGGAGCGGGGGGGCCAAATGAGCAGTTCTTC.

The V and J genes are TRBV30 and TRBJ1-3, with TRBD1 as a possible D gene (5 bases). The CDR3 is 13 amino acids. CDR1 GTSNPN and CDR2 SVGIG come from the germline V gene (reference sequence). V was shortened by 2 bases and J by 11 bases, with 16 bases between the two germline ends. CDR3 amino acids: CAWSLGQSKPIYF. The CDR3 DNA reads as TGTGCCTGGAGTCTTGGACAAAGTAAGCCCATATATTTT.

This clone was recorded only once. This chain uses TRBV7-9 with TRBJ1-3; weak D call: TRBD1 (6 bases). The germline CDR1 and CDR2 sequences are SEHNR and FQNEAQ (reference sequence). The CDR3 spans 13 residues. The germline V and J ends were trimmed by 7 bases and 7 bases, with 14 bases remaining between them. DNA for the CDR3: TGTGCCAGCACCACCGACAGGAGGAACACCATATATTTT. Protein sequence: CASTTDRRNTIYF. Full variable domain (remainder filled in from reference TRBV7-9 and TRBJ1-3): DTGVSQNPRHKITKRGQNVTFRCDPISEHNRLYWYRQTLGQGPEFLTYFQNEAQLEKSRLLSDRFSAERPKGSFSTLEIQRTEQGDSAMYLCASTTDRRNTIYFGEGSWLTVV.

This clone is a singleton in its sample. The chain has TRBV27 and TRBJ1-4, with 10 bases matching TRBD1. The CDR3 has 14 amino acids. J gave up 7 bases and V 5 bases, and 4 bases lay outside the gene matches. Germline V gene data show CDR1 as MNHEY and CDR2 as SMNVEV (reference sequence). The CDR3 region has the DNA TGTGCCAGCAGTGACAGGGGGCGACGTGAAAAACTGTTTTTT. Its translation is CASSDRGRREKLFF.

V gene TRBV7-9 combines with J gene TRBJ1-4; D possibly corresponds to TRBD1 (5 bases). The CDR3 consists of 15 residues. CDR1 and CDR2 from the germline V gene are SEHNR and FQNEAQ (reference sequence). V was shortened by 5 bases and J by 7 bases, with 17 bases between the two germline ends. CDR3 bases: TGTGCCAGCAGCCCCCCGGGCCCGGGGGGTGAAAAACTGTTTTTT. Its translation: CASSPPGPGGEKLFF.

This chain links TRBV27 with TRBJ1-1; 9 positions match TRBD1. CDR3 length: 14 residues. V gave up 8 bases and J gave up 5 bases; unmatched junction bases: 9. CDR1 and CDR2 from the germline V gene are MNHEY and SMNVEV (reference sequence). In nucleotides, the CDR3 is TGTGCCAGCCGCCCGCGGGACAGGGTGACTGAAGCTTTCTTT. Translation: CASRPRDRVTEAFF.

As concerns this clone: One end of the junction varies from germline; a read error may be responsible. The V gene is TRBV28, the J gene TRBJ2-6; D remains ambiguous. The CDR3 runs 14 residues. Germline V gives CDR1 MDHEN, CDR2 SYDVKM. CDR3 region: CASGLPGGANVLTF. CDR3 DNA sequence: TGTGCCAGCGGTTTACCCGGTGGGGCCAACGTCCTGACTTTC.

This sequence joins TRBV11-1 and TRBJ2-7; TRBD2 might be the D (5 bases). Trimming took off 8 bases at V and 2 bases at J, with 13 bases between the two ends. CDR1 and CDR2 (germline): SGHAT, FQDESV (reference sequence). This CDR3 has 13 amino acids. In nucleotides, the CDR3 is TGTGCCAGCCAGCGGCCCGGTACCTACGAGCAGTACTTC. Its translation is CASQRPGTYEQYF.

J is TRBJ2-5 and V is TRBV2, with a tentative D call TRBD1 (8 bases). The DNA end lines up better with TRBJ2-7; the J call may be wrong. CDR3 length equals 14 residues. Germline V gene lookup returns CDR1 SNHLY and CDR2 FYNNEI. DNA of the CDR3: TGTGCCAGTCTGGACAGGGAGGGATACTACGAGCAGTACTTC. It specifies CASLDREGYYEQYF.

The CDR3 nucleotides read TGCGCCAGCAGCGCTACGGGACAGCTCAATCAGCCCCAGCATTTT. This translates into CASSATGQLNQPQHF. The chain employs TRBV5-1 and TRBJ1-5; 7 nucleotides match TRBD1. This CDR3 contains 15 residues. The germline V gene has CDR1 SGHRS and CDR2 YFSETQ. V trimming: 4 bases; J trimming: 3 bases; junction bases outside the gene matches: 7.

V is TRBV4-1 and J is TRBJ2-2; a possible D gene is TRBD2 (7 bases). V was clipped by 1 base and J by 5 bases, with 14 bases between them. Germline V CDR1 and CDR2: MGHRA, YSYEKL. CDR3 length: 16 amino acids. CDR3 sequence: CASSQVGGGGTGELFF. The DNA of the CDR3 is TGCGCCAGCAGCCAAGTCGGAGGGGGGGGTACCGGGGAGCTGTTTTTT.

This clone came up a few times. V is TRBV2 and J is TRBJ2-5, with TRBD1 matching 7 bases. Trimming cost V 6 bases and J 4 bases; bases outside gene matches: 11. CDR3 size: 15 residues. Germline CDR1 SNHLY, CDR2 FYNNEI. CDR3 sequence reads: CASSVDGTVTETQYF. The CDR3 DNA reads TGTGCCAGCAGCGTAGACGGGACAGTAACAGAGACCCAGTACTTC.

This clone occurred a few times. The rearrangement joins TRBV25-1 to TRBJ1-6; TRBD1 agrees at 9 bases. This CDR3 contains 15 residues. The junction had 3 bases not matched to a gene; V was cut back by 3 bases and J by 6 bases. The germline V gene encodes CDR1 MGHDK and CDR2 SYGVNS. CDR3: CASSDTGGFNSPLHF. For the CDR3, the DNA is TGTGCCAGCAGTGATACAGGGGGCTTTAATTCACCCCTCCACTTT.

This clone appeared a few times. The genes are TRBV5-4 and TRBJ2-3; D is perhaps TRBD1 (6 bases). V was pared by 2 bases and J by 4 bases, with 14 bases between. Germline lookup yields CDR1 SGHNT and CDR2 YYREEE (reference sequence). This CDR3 spans 15 amino acids. This CDR3 is CASSLTGIEADTQYF. The DNA of the CDR3 is TGTGCCAGCAGCTTAACAGGGATCGAGGCAGATACGCAGTATTTT.

The V call is TRBV10-2, the J call TRBJ2-7; TRBD1 matches 7 bases. CDR3 length equals 13 residues. V shed 10 bases and J 4 bases; nucleotides not matched to a gene: 10. Germline CDR1 reads WSHSY; CDR2 reads SAAADI. This CDR3 reads CAISDRVSYEQYF. The CDR3 DNA follows: TGCGCCATTTCTGACAGGGTCAGTTACGAGCAGTACTTC.

This clone was recorded a few times. At one end, the junction sequence differs from germline, possibly due to a read error. The chain combines TRBV7-9 with TRBJ1-5; D gene uncertain. Germline V CDR1 and CDR2: SEHNR, FQNEAQ (reference sequence). This CDR3 region has 13 residues. As DNA, the CDR3 is TGTTCCAGCAGCGTCGTCGAGCGAGAGCCCCAGCATTTT. Amino acids: CSSSVVEREPQHF.

CDR3 amino acids: CASSGTGVSGNTIYF. The CDR3 nucleotides read TGTGCCAGCAGCGGGACAGGGGTTTCTGGAAACACCATATATTTT. The chain is built from TRBV9 and TRBJ1-3; 9 nucleotides match TRBD1. The CDR3 runs 15 residues. V shed 3 bases and J 1 base; nucleotides not matched to a gene: 2. CDR1 and CDR2 (germline): SGDLS, YYNGEE.

The chain has TRBV4-1 and TRBJ1-1, with D perhaps TRBD1 (6 bases). CDR3 size: 13 residues. V was clipped by 6 bases and J by 0 bases, with 8 bases between them. The germline V gene has CDR1 MGHRA and CDR2 YSYEKL. The CDR3 reads CASRDSLNTEAFF. In DNA, the CDR3 is TGCGCCAGCAGGGACAGCTTGAACACTGAAGCTTTCTTT.

The chain carries TRBV27 and TRBJ1-4; no firm D call. Trimming shortened V by 3 bases and J by 8 bases, and 19 bases separated the two germline ends. This CDR3 is built from 16 residues. The germline V gene has CDR1 MNHEY and CDR2 SMNVEV (reference sequence). The DNA for the CDR3 is TGTGCCAGCAGTTTCTCCCGGAACGGGATATTAGAAAAACTGTTTTTT. Translating gives CASSFSRNGILEKLFF.

The CDR3 sequence: CASSRQGGDGYTF. The CDR3, as DNA: TGTGCCAGCAGCAGACAGGGGGGTGATGGCTACACCTTC. V gene TRBV7-2 combines with J gene TRBJ1-2, with 9 bases that match TRBD1. Germline CDR1 is SGHTA and CDR2 is FQGNSA. The CDR3 extends over 13 amino acids. V shed 5 bases, J shed 6 bases, and the junction held 4 bases outside the gene matches.

This clone has just a few counts. The chain couples TRBV7-2 to TRBJ2-7; TRBD1 matches at 7 bases. The CDR3 length is 14 residues. The germline CDR1 and CDR2 sequences are SGHTA and FQGNSA. The J segment lost 5 bases and the V segment lost 5 bases, leaving 9 bases of the junction unmatched. The CDR3: CASSPPFDRDEQYF. The CDR3 DNA sequence: TGTGCCAGCAGCCCGCCCTTTGACAGGGACGAGCAGTACTTC. The full variable domain, its missing parts supplied by reference TRBV7-2 and TRBJ2-7, is GAGVSQSPSNKVTEKGKDVELRCDPISGHTALYWYRQSLGQGLEFLIYFQGNSAPDKSGLPSDRFSAERTGGSVSTLTIQRTQQEDSAVYLCASSPPFDRDEQYFGPGTRLTVT.

V and J are TRBV6-6 and TRBJ2-5, with unresolved D. Germline CDR1 and CDR2: MNHNY and SVGAGI (reference sequence). The CDR3 contains 13 residues. With 8 bases removed from V and 2 bases from J, the gap between germline ends came to 12 bases. The CDR3 region has the DNA TGTGCCAGCGAATCGCAGAATCAAGAGACCCAGTACTTC. It encodes CASESQNQETQYF.

This clone has just one count. The V call is TRBV13, the J call TRBJ2-7, with a tentative D call TRBD2 (5 bases). The CDR3 has 12 amino acids. Germline loops: CDR1 PRHDT, CDR2 FYEKMQ (reference sequence). V lost 5 bases to trimming and J lost 7 bases, with 12 bases between them. As DNA, the CDR3 is TGTGCCAGCAGCAGATCACCGGGGGAGCAGTACTTC. Its translation: CASSRSPGEQYF.

The chain couples TRBV28 to TRBJ2-1; TRBD2 aligns across 8 bases. Germline V gene lookup returns CDR1 MDHEN and CDR2 SYDVKM. The CDR3 has 15 residues. V shed 6 bases and J 3 bases; nucleotides not matched to a gene: 7. CDR3 in amino acids: CASSLPSGSYNEQFF. Here the CDR3 DNA reads TGTGCCAGCAGCCTCCCCAGCGGGAGCTACAATGAGCAGTTCTTC.

The rearrangement uses TRBV28 and TRBJ2-7, with a weak D call TRBD1 (6 bases). The V end was cut by 4 bases, the J end by 0 bases, with 10 bases between. Germline lookup yields CDR1 MDHEN and CDR2 SYDVKM. This CDR3 contains 14 residues. As DNA, the CDR3 is TGTGCCAGCAGTTCGACAGGTAGCTCCTACGAGCAGTACTTC. Its translation: CASSSTGSSYEQYF. The full variable domain, rest sourced from reference TRBV28 and TRBJ2-7, is DVKVTQSSRYLVKRTGEKVFLECVQDMDHENMFWYRQDPGLGLRLIYFSYDVKMKEKGDIPEGYSVSREKKERFSLILESASTNQTSMYLCASSSTGSSYEQYFGPGTRLTVT.

The V call is TRBV19, the J call TRBJ1-1; tentatively, D is TRBD1 (6 bases). V was clipped by 2 bases and J by 4 bases, with 17 bases between them. This CDR3 contains 16 residues. Germline V gene sequence: CDR1 LNHDA, CDR2 SQIVND (reference sequence). The CDR3 DNA reads as TGTGCCAGTAGTATAATGACCGACAGGAGGAGCACTGAAGCTTTCTTT. Translation: CASSIMTDRRSTEAFF.

CDR3 nucleotides: TGCGCCAGCAGCCGTTTGGACAGTGATACGCAGTATTTT. Translation gives CASSRLDSDTQYF. This chain links TRBV5-1 with TRBJ2-3, with D maybe TRBD1 (6 bases). CDR1 SGHRS and CDR2 YFSETQ come from the germline V gene. Trimming left V 4 bases short and J 6 bases short, with 12 bases between. This CDR3 region has 13 residues.

The V gene is TRBV11-2, the J gene TRBJ1-6, with 8 bases fitting TRBD1. The CDR3 totals 15 residues. Unmatched junction bases numbered 10, after V lost 5 bases and J lost 10 bases. The germline CDR1 and CDR2 sequences are SGHAT and FQNNGV. CDR3 in DNA: TGTGCCAGCAGCAGCGACAGGGGCGAGGGATCACCCCTCCACTTT. Its protein product is CASSSDRGEGSPLHF.

V and J are TRBV6-5 and TRBJ1-6, with D maybe TRBD1 (6 bases). CDR1 and CDR2 (germline): MNHEY, SVGAGI. The CDR3 spans 16 residues. V lost 2 bases and J 7 bases, leaving 15 bases between the germline ends. The CDR3, as DNA: TGTGCCAGCAGTTACGCCTCCACAGGGAGCAATTCACCCCTCCACTTT. This gives the protein CASSYASTGSNSPLHF.